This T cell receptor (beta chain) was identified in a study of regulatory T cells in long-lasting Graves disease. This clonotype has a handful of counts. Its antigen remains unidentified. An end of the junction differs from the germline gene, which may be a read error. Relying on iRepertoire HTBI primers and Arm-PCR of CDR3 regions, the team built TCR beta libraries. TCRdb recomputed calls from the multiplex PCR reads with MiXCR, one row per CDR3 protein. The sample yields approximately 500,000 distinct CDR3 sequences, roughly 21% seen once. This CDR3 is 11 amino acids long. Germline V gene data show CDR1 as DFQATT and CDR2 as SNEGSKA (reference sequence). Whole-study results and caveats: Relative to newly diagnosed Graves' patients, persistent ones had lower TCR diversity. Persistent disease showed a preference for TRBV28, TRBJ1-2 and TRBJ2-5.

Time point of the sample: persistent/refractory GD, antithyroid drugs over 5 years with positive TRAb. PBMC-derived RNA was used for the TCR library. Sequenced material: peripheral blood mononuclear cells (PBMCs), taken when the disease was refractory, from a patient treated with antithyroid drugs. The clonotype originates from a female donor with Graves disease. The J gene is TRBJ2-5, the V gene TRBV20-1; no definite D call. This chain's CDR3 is CGAKITETQYF. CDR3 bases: TGCGGTGCTAAGATAACCGAGACCCAGTACTTC.